This TCR beta chain was identified in a study of blood T cell repertoires in COVID-19. On the study more broadly: Sources were T cells, B-cell-depleted T cells, or PBMCs; the material itself was cDNA or gDNA.

V was clipped by 7 bases and J by 10 bases, with 10 bases between them. This CDR3 is 10 amino acids long. All enrollees were roughly 18 to 90 years old and from under 25 US areas. Two negative PCRs, clearance, or symptom resolution were required of recovered Cohort 3 donors. TCRdb keeps only in-frame clones here, not all; method: immunoSEQ multiplex PCR. Among approximately 260,000 clones listed, just under 90% were seen once. Sample: PBMCs or T cells enriched from blood (not recorded which). The TCR sequence derives from a woman aged 55-75 years who had recovered from COVID-19. This chain joins TRBV12-3 or TRBV12-4 and TRBJ1-1; D not resolved. CDR3 amino acids: CASTAGLAFF. The CDR3 DNA reads TGTGCCAGCACGGCAGGTTTAGCTTTCTTT.